This T cell receptor (beta chain) appears in the sequencing data of a study of cytomegalovirus exposure and HLA in healthy donors. Study-wide results and caveats: An apparent linkage of common viral pathogens to several of the most significant clusters emerged in a later analysis. Compared with the roughly 700-donor mean, an Asian-associated ancestry cluster reportedly had fewer N-insertions, according to a later analysis. Researchers counted 164 TCR beta chains as cytomegalovirus-associated.

Primers: 60 Vbeta forward and 13 Jbeta reverse. TCRdb's copy holds only in-frame clones and misses some; the assay was immunoSEQ multiplex PCR. The sample records under 250,000 clones, approximately 78% being singletons. CDR1 is SGHRS and CDR2 is YFSETQ in the germline V gene. This CDR3 is built from 14 residues. V was clipped by 9 bases and J by 9 bases, with 22 bases between them. Details on this clone: Its antigen remains unknown.

The chain is built from TRBV5-1 and TRBJ2-1; possibly TRBD2 for D (6 bases). Specimen: PBMCs. This receptor was taken from a woman aged 40 to 49 in good health and CMV-seronegative. CDR3 coding DNA: TGCGCCACCTCGCCAACTACGGGAGTTGGTGAGCAGTTCTTC. As protein: CATSPTTGVGEQFF.